The source of this T cell receptor (beta chain) is a study of graft-versus-host responses after intestinal transplantation. Remarks on this clone: The antigen is not known.

The study's findings and limits: The authors found GvH clones in recipient marrow, some appearing first in ileum or blood.

Sequencing used immunoSEQ multiplex PCR; TCRdb keeps in-frame clones, though not all of them. This repertoire shows tens of thousands of clones, around 92% found once; its top ten account for roughly 2.6%. Germline CDR1 is SGHDT and CDR2 is YYEEEE. V gave up 3 bases and J gave up 8 bases, with 12 bases separating them. The CDR3 has 14 residues. The chain carries TRBV5-6 and TRBJ1-6; D might be TRBD1 (6 bases). The origin of this receptor is a human donor who received an intestinal transplant. The sequenced sample was unstimulated CD8+ T cells sorted from spleen or lymph node cells, obtained before intestinal transplant. CDR3 protein: CASSSRDNYSPLHF. CDR3 coding DNA: TGTGCCAGCAGCTCCCGGGACAACTATTCACCCCTCCACTTT. The complete variable domain, with remaining parts taken from reference TRBV5-6 and TRBJ1-6, reads DAGVTQSPTHLIKTRGQQVTLRCSPKSGHDTVSWYQQALGQGPQFIFQYYEEEERQRGNFPDRFSGHQFPNYSSELNVNALLLGDSALYLCASSSRDNYSPLHFGNGTRLTVT.